The rows below give T cell receptor beta chains drawn from one sample of a study of Ad26.COV2.S vaccination and SARS-CoV-2 variants. Clones were read by immunoSEQ multiplex PCR, and TCRdb kept only the in-frame ones, dropping some. The repertoire consists of hundreds of thousands of clones, with 88% occurring once and the leading ten covering around 6.4%. Source: peripheral blood, taken in a trial of Ad26.COV2.S vaccine versus placebo. These receptors came from a person between 18 and 59 years old who received the Ad26.COV2.S COVID-19 vaccine or a placebo. Both conserved end residues are part of each CDR3. D genes are given only for firm matches. Some rows mark clone size as missing; the rest say once, few, many or name a class of expanded clone.

abundance,j_gene,d_gene,v_gene,len,CDR3nt,CDR3aa
NA,TRBJ2-7,TRBD1,TRBV3-1/TRBV3-2,17,TGTGCCAGCAGCCCCAATCTACAGGGGAATCGAATCCACGAGCAGTACTTC,CASSPNLQGNRIHEQYF
once,TRBJ2-5,NA,TRBV5-1,13,TGCGCCAGCAGCCCCGGACACCAAGAGACCCAGTACTTC,CASSPGHQETQYF
few,TRBJ1-2,NA,TRBV30,12,TGTGCCTGGAGTTTACAATCGGGCGGCTACACCTTC,CAWSLQSGGYTF
NA,TRBJ1-6,TRBD1,TRBV18,16,TGTGCCAGCTCACCCCAGGGACAGGGCGACGGTTCACCCCTCCACTTT,CASSPQGQGDGSPLHF
NA,TRBJ2-7,NA,TRBV28,14,TGTGCCAGCAGCGACCTGGACAGCTCCTACGAGCAGTACTTC,CASSDLDSSYEQYF
NA,TRBJ2-2,TRBD1,TRBV10-3,14,TGTGCCATCGGGGGACAGGAGAACACCGGGGAGCTGTTTTTT,CAIGGQENTGELFF
NA,TRBJ2-3,NA,TRBV5-5,16,TGTGCCAGCAGCCCGGGGGAAACCCCTAGCACAGATACGCAGTATTTT,CASSPGETPSTDTQYF
NA,TRBJ1-2,NA,TRBV30,11,TGTGCCGGGGGGGATGGCTATGGCTACACCTTC,CAGGDGYGYTF
NA,TRBJ1-1,NA,TRBV3-1/TRBV3-2,14,TGTGCCAGCAGCCAAGAATGGGGGAACACTGAAGCTTTCTTT,CASSQEWGNTEAFF
NA,TRBJ1-2,NA,TRBV7-9,14,TGTGCCAGCAGCTTAGGGACAGCTTTCTATGGCTACACCTTC,CASSLGTAFYGYTF
NA,TRBJ2-3,TRBD1,TRBV4-3,14,TGCGCCAGCAGCCAAGGGGACAGGGCAGATACGCAGTATTTT,CASSQGDRADTQYF
NA,TRBJ1-6,NA,TRBV9,16,TGTGCCAGCAGCGAGACACCGGGACAAGGTTATTCACCCCTCCACTTT,CASSETPGQGYSPLHF
NA,TRBJ2-3,TRBD2,TRBV7-2,16,TGTGCCAGCAGCTTGGTCTTAGCGGGAAGAACAGATACGCAGTATTTT,CASSLVLAGRTDTQYF